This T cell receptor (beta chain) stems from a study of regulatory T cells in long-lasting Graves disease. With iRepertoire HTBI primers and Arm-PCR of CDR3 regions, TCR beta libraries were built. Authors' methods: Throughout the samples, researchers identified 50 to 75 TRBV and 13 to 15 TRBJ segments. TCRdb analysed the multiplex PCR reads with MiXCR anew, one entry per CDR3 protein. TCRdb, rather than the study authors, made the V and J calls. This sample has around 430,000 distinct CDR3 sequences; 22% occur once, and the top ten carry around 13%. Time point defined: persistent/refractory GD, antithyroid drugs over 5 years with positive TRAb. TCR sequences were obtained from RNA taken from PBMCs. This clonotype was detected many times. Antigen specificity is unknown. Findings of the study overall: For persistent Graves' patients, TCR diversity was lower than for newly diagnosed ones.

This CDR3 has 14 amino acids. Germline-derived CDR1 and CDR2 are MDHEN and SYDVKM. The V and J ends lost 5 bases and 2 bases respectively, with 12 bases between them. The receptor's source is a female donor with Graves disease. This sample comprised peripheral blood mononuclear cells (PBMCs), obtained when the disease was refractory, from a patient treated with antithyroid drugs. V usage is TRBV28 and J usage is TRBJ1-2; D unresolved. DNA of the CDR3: TGTGCCAGCAGTGACGGGAATTCCAACTATGGCTACACCTTC. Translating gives CASSDGNSNYGYTF.